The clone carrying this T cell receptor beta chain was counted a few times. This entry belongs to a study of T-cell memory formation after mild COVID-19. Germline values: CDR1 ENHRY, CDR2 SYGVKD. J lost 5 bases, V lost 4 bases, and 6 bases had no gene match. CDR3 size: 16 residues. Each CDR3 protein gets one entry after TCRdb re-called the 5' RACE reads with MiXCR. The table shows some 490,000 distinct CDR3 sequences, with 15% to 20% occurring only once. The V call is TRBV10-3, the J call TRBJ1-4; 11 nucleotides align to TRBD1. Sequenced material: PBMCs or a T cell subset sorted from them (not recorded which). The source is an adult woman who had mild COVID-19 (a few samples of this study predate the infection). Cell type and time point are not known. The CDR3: CAISAGQGAGNEKLFF. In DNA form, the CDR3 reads TGTGCCATCAGTGCCGGACAGGGGGCGGGAAATGAAAAACTGTTTTTT.